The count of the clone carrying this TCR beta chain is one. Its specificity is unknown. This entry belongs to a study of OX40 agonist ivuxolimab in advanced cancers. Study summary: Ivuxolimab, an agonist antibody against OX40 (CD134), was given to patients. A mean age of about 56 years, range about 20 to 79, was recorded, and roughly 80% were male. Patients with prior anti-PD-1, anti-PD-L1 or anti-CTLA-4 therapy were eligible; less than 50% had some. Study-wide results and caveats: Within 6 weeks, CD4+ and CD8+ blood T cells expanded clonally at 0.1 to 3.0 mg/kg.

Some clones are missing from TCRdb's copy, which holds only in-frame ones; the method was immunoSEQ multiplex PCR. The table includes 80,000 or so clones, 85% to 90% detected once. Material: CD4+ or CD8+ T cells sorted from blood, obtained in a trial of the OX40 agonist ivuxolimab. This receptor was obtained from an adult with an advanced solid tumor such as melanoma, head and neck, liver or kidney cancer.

The CDR3 spells CASSRDAFPGNTIYF. The CDR3 DNA reads as TGTGCCAGCAGCCGTGACGCGTTTCCTGGAAACACCATATATTTT. The chain is built from TRBV5-6 and TRBJ1-3; no clear D. The CDR3 runs to 15 residues. CDR1 is SGHDT, CDR2 YYEEEE, per germline. Between the trimmed V and J ends, which lost 4 bases and 2 bases, there was a span of 13 bases.